Below are 15 T cell receptor beta chains sequenced from a single sample in a study of cytomegalovirus exposure and HLA in healthy donors. In the PCR, 60 Vbeta and 13 Jbeta primers were used. Clones were sequenced by immunoSEQ multiplex PCR, and TCRdb holds only the in-frame ones, with some missing. Of 180,000 or so clones listed, approximately 80% were seen once; the top ten hold 1.2% to 1.5%. What was sequenced was PBMCs. The receptors come from a girl aged 5-17 years in good health and CMV-seropositive.

This chain uses TRBV7-9 with TRBJ2-4; the D is unclear. CDR3 length: 19 residues. CDR1 and CDR2 from the germline V gene are SEHNR and FQNEAQ (reference sequence). The V gene lost 1 base and the J gene lost 0 bases, with 19 bases spanning the gap. CDR3 region: CASSLVATKATLAKNIQYF. CDR3 DNA sequence: TGTGCCAGCAGCTTAGTGGCAACTAAAGCGACCCTAGCCAAAAACATTCAGTACTTC. The variable domain in full, with the rest retrieved from reference TRBV7-9 and TRBJ2-4, is DTGVSQNPRHKITKRGQNVTFRCDPISEHNRLYWYRQTLGQGPEFLTYFQNEAQLEKSRLLSDRFSAERPKGSFSTLEIQRTEQGDSAMYLCASSLVATKATLAKNIQYFGAGTRLSVL.

The chain recombines TRBV6-5 with TRBJ2-5; D is ambiguous. The J call is uncertain, as TRBJ2-7 better fits the DNA end. CDR1 MNHEY and CDR2 SVGAGI come from the germline V gene. The CDR3 length is 13 residues. CDR3 DNA sequence: TGTGCCAGCAGTTACTCGTCCTCCTACGAGCAGTACTTC. Its protein product is CASSYSSSYEQYF.

J is TRBJ2-7 and V is TRBV4-1; 11 bases are a match to TRBD2. The J segment lost 3 bases and the V segment lost 4 bases, leaving 11 bases of the junction unmatched. The CDR3 runs 17 residues. In germline, CDR1 is MGHRA, CDR2 YSYEKL. CDR3 nucleotide sequence: TGCGCCAGCAGCCCTCGCACCTTTAGCGGGAGGGTCTACGAGCAGTACTTC. Amino acid sequence: CASSPRTFSGRVYEQYF.

The V and J genes are TRBV6-1 and TRBJ2-7; 10 nucleotides agree with TRBD2. The V segment lost 5 bases and the J segment 6 bases; nucleotides outside the gene matches: 7. Germline V CDR1 and CDR2: MNHNS, SASEGT. CDR3 length: 14 residues. This CDR3 reads CASSRSGRAFEQYF. The CDR3 DNA is TGTGCCAGCAGTCGAAGCGGGAGGGCATTCGAGCAGTACTTC.

The CDR3 DNA is TGTGCCAGCAGTGTGACAACAGGGGGAACTAATGAAAAACTGTTTTTT. Translation gives CASSVTTGGTNEKLFF. The rearrangement joins TRBV25-1 to TRBJ1-4; 8 bases are shared with TRBD1. This CDR3 is built from 16 residues. V shed 4 bases and J 1 base; nucleotides not matched to a gene: 5. Germline CDR1 is MGHDK and CDR2 is SYGVNS.

The chain carries TRBV7-9 and TRBJ2-7, with 8 nucleotides matching TRBD1. The V gene end was trimmed by 6 bases and the J gene end by 6 bases; junction bases not matched to a gene: 4. The CDR3 runs 12 residues. Germline CDR1 and CDR2: SEHNR and FQNEAQ (reference sequence). DNA for the CDR3: TGTGCCAGCAGGGCAGGGGGCGGCGAGCAGTACTTC. Translation: CASRAGGGEQYF.

The chain links TRBV5-1 to TRBJ2-7; D remains unclear. The V end was cut by 4 bases, the J end by 0 bases, with 11 bases between. Germline-derived CDR1 and CDR2 are SGHRS and YFSETQ. The CDR3 contains 14 residues. In nucleotides, the CDR3 is TGCGCCAGCAGCGACCCTAGAGGCTCCTACGAGCAGTACTTC. It translates to CASSDPRGSYEQYF.

The chain has TRBV9 and TRBJ2-2; D remains ambiguous. CDR3 length: 11 amino acids. CDR1 and CDR2 from the germline V gene are SGDLS and YYNGEE. The V end was cut by 4 bases, the J end by 8 bases, with 6 bases between. DNA of the CDR3: TGTGCCAGCAGCCAACAAGGGGAGCTGTTTTTT. Its translation: CASSQQGELFF.

This clone was observed a few times. The chain has TRBV5-5 and TRBJ1-4, with 9 bases matching TRBD1. The CDR3 has 16 amino acids. V gave up 3 bases and J gave up 8 bases; unmatched junction bases: 11. CDR1 SGHKS and CDR2 YYEKEE come from the germline V gene (reference sequence). DNA of the CDR3: TGTGCCAGCAGCTCCTCCGGGGGGACAGGGAACGAAAAACTGTTTTTT. This gives the protein CASSSSGGTGNEKLFF.

This clone was found once. The chain uses TRBV30 and TRBJ1-1, with D possibly matching TRBD1 (5 bases). The CDR3 loop spans 15 amino acids. Germline CDR1 and CDR2: GTSNPN and SVGIG (reference sequence). Trimming pared 2 bases from V and 3 bases from J, leaving 16 bases between. In DNA form, the CDR3 reads TGTGCCTGGAGTACTGGACATTTCTGGGACACTGAAGCTTTCTTT. Translating gives CAWSTGHFWDTEAFF.

The rearrangement uses TRBV2 and TRBJ2-7; possible D gene TRBD1, 5 bases. V was clipped by 6 bases and J by 5 bases, with 26 bases between them. The CDR3 contains 17 residues. The germline CDR1 and CDR2 sequences are SNHLY and FYNNEI. The CDR3 bases are TGTGCCAGCAGGCCGAACCCAAGTGGGGCAATCGAAGACGAGCAGTACTTC. As protein: CASRPNPSGAIEDEQYF.

This clone was recorded a few times. V gene TRBV25-1 combines with J gene TRBJ1-1, with 8 positions matching TRBD1. The germline V gene has CDR1 MGHDK and CDR2 SYGVNS. V trimming: 10 bases; J trimming: 4 bases; junction bases outside the gene matches: 2. This CDR3 spans 11 amino acids. CDR3 protein: CATTGGTEAFF. As DNA, the CDR3 is TGTGCCACTACAGGGGGCACTGAAGCTTTCTTT.

This clone was seen once. This rearrangement joins TRBV27 to TRBJ2-7; a possible D gene is TRBD2 (6 bases). V lost 5 bases and J lost 1, with 12 bases in between. The germline V gene encodes CDR1 MNHEY and CDR2 SMNVEV (reference sequence). This CDR3 is 14 amino acids long. CDR3 amino acids: CASSTVSGSYEQYF. The DNA for the CDR3 is TGTGCCAGCAGTACCGTTAGCGGATCCTACGAGCAGTACTTC.

The chain couples TRBV5-1 to TRBJ1-2; D is unclear. In germline, CDR1 is SGHRS, CDR2 YFSETQ. With 0 bases removed from V and 6 bases from J, the gap between germline ends came to 12 bases. The CDR3 spans 14 residues. The CDR3, as DNA: TGCGCCAGCAGCTTGGCCAACAGCTTGAATGGCTACACCTTC. It encodes CASSLANSLNGYTF.

This clone was counted a few times. This chain links TRBV2 with TRBJ1-1, with D tentatively TRBD1 (6 bases). The germline V gene has CDR1 SNHLY and CDR2 FYNNEI. CDR3 length: 12 amino acids. Trimming shortened V by 5 bases and J by 6 bases, and 10 bases separated the two germline ends. Written as DNA, the CDR3 is TGTGCCAGCAGTTTAACAGGGTCTGAAGCTTTCTTT. Translating gives CASSLTGSEAFF.